Below are 22 T cell receptor beta chains sequenced from a single sample in a study of T cells expressing NK-cell markers. From its re-call of the 5' RACE reads, TCRdb lists each CDR3 protein once, without DNA. This listing includes about 390,000 distinct CDR3 sequences. The sample consisted of blood T cells: a sorted CD56 or NKG2C T cell subset, CD4+ or CD8+ T cells, or bulk PBMC T cells (not recorded which). Receptors were obtained from a woman aged 45-60 years in good health.

The CDR3 region is CASSTGTREKLFF. The V and J genes are TRBV11-2 and TRBJ1-4; TCRdb's D call of TRBD1 is untestable without DNA. The CDR3 totals 13 residues. Germline CDR1 SGHAT, CDR2 FQNNGV.

The rearrangement links TRBV7-9 to TRBJ2-7. The CDR3 has 14 amino acids. Germline V gene data show CDR1 as SEHNR and CDR2 as FQNEAQ (reference sequence). CDR3: CASSAPPLGHEQYF.

The chain uses TRBV7-2 and TRBJ2-3; TCRdb's D gene call, TRBD1, goes unchecked for lack of DNA. CDR1 is SGHTA and CDR2 is FQGNSA in the germline V gene. This CDR3 region has 15 residues. CDR3 sequence reads: CASSFDRGKTDTQYF.

The chain joins TRBV24-1 to TRBJ2-1; TCRdb calls TRBD1, which cannot be checked without DNA. There are 17 residues in the CDR3. Per the germline V gene, CDR1 is KGHDR and CDR2 is SFDVKD. The CDR3: CATSDEDRGGWYGEQFF.

The J gene is TRBJ2-3, the V gene TRBV25-1; TCRdb proposes TRBD2, but this gene call is untestable without DNA. CDR1 is MGHDK, CDR2 SYGVNS, per germline. The CDR3 covers 16 residues. The CDR3 is CASSELGLAGTDTQYF.

The CDR3 loop is CASSPPNEKLFF. This chain joins TRBV7-9 and TRBJ1-4. The germline gives CDR1 SEHNR, CDR2 FQNEAQ (reference sequence). CDR3 size: 12 residues.

The chain couples TRBV27 to TRBJ2-2; TCRdb outputs TRBD2, but without DNA this stays unchecked. Germline CDR1 is MNHEY and CDR2 is SMNVEV (reference sequence). CDR3 length equals 18 residues. The CDR3 loop reads CASSASGLAGVNTGELFF.

The gene calls are TRBV20-1 and TRBJ2-3; the TCRdb call, TRBD2, lacks DNA for checking. Per germline, CDR1 DFQATT and CDR2 SNEGSKA (reference sequence). This CDR3 is built from 15 residues. The CDR3 region is CSATTSGRALDTQYF.

The V and J genes are TRBV19 and TRBJ1-5; the TCRdb call, TRBD1, lacks DNA for checking. CDR1 and CDR2 (germline): LNHDA, SQIVND (reference sequence). The CDR3 has 15 amino acids. This chain's CDR3 is CASSAGTRSNQPQHF.

V gene TRBV12-3 or TRBV12-4 combines with J gene TRBJ2-1; TCRdb indicates TRBD2, and absent DNA this call remains unverified. This CDR3 comprises 13 residues. The CDR3: CASSLELAYEQFF.

The J gene is TRBJ1-2, the V gene TRBV30; TCRdb's D call, TRBD1, is unchecked because there is no DNA. The CDR3 length is 14 residues. Germline V gives CDR1 GTSNPN, CDR2 SVGIG (reference sequence). The CDR3 sequence is CAWAPQGFVNGYTF.

V is TRBV24-1 and J is TRBJ1-1. The CDR3 sequence is 13 residues long. Germline V gene lookup returns CDR1 KGHDR and CDR2 SFDVKD. The CDR3 loop is CATSGDGNTEAFF.

The chain has TRBV5-1 and TRBJ2-3. This CDR3 region has 16 residues. CDR1 SGHRS and CDR2 YFSETQ come from the germline V gene. The CDR3 region is CASSVVNVGITDTQYF. Drawing the rest from reference TRBV5-1 and TRBJ2-3, the complete variable domain is KAGVTQTPRYLIKTRGQQVTLSCSPISGHRSVSWYQQTPGQGLQFLFEYFSETQRNKGNFPGRFSGRQFSNSRSEMNVSTLELGDSALYLCASSVVNVGITDTQYFGPGTRLTVL.

The chain is built from TRBV21-1 and TRBJ2-5; the D call of TRBD2 rests on TCRdb alone, since no DNA is present to check it. TRBV21-1 is a listed pseudogene. This CDR3 comprises 18 residues. This chain's CDR3 is CASSTRLESGRGTTPKYF.

CDR3 region: CSAARLVGSYEQYF. V gene TRBV20-1 combines with J gene TRBJ2-7; TCRdb calls TRBD2, which cannot be checked without DNA. CDR1 is DFQATT, CDR2 SNEGSKA, per germline (reference sequence). The CDR3 contains 14 residues.

This chain links TRBV5-6 with TRBJ2-1; TCRdb's D gene call, TRBD2, goes unchecked for lack of DNA. The length of the CDR3 is 16 residues. Per germline, CDR1 SGHDT and CDR2 YYEEEE. CDR3 sequence: CASSSPQREGYNEQFF.

The chain uses TRBV20-1 and TRBJ2-5; TCRdb gives TRBD2 as the D gene, but with no DNA this cannot be confirmed. CDR3 length: 13 amino acids. Germline assignment: CDR1 DFQATT and CDR2 SNEGSKA (reference sequence). Here the CDR3 reads CSASGASKQTQYF.

The chain combines TRBV20-1 with TRBJ2-1; TCRdb proposes TRBD2, but this gene call is untestable without DNA. Germline V CDR1 and CDR2: DFQATT, SNEGSKA (reference sequence). This CDR3 region has 14 residues. The CDR3 reads CSAIRSGNIHEQFF.

The CDR3 loop is CASSSKLGLNEQFF. The chain is built from TRBV5-1 and TRBJ2-1. Per the germline V gene, CDR1 is SGHRS and CDR2 is YFSETQ. This CDR3 has 14 residues.

V is TRBV5-6 and J is TRBJ2-3. Germline CDR1 is SGHDT and CDR2 is YYEEEE. The CDR3 consists of 18 residues. CDR3 sequence reads: CASSQIRVQQTSTDTQYF. The whole variable domain, filled in from reference TRBV5-6 and TRBJ2-3, reads DAGVTQSPTHLIKTRGQQVTLRCSPKSGHDTVSWYQQALGQGPQFIFQYYEEEERQRGNFPDRFSGHQFPNYSSELNVNALLLGDSALYLCASSQIRVQQTSTDTQYFGPGTRLTVL.

The chain uses TRBV9 and TRBJ1-1; TCRdb's D call, TRBD1, is unchecked because there is no DNA. CDR1 is SGDLS and CDR2 is YYNGEE in the germline V gene. CDR3 length: 14 residues. CDR3 protein: CASTPDRPNTEAFF.

V is TRBV29-1 and J is TRBJ2-7; the D call from TCRdb, TRBD1, cannot be confirmed without DNA. This CDR3 region has 12 residues. From germline, CDR1 is SQVTM and CDR2 ANQGSEA. CDR3 loop: CSAGQGAQEQYF.